This T cell receptor beta chain was retrieved from a study of beta chain features in type 1 diabetes. Reverse transcription of all isolated RNA meant that expressed TCRB transcripts were sequenced. Produced via immunoSEQ multiplex PCR; TCRdb's table is partial and in-frame only. The sample contains 40,000 to 55,000 clones, just under 45% of which appear only once. The sample holds a few counts of this clone. The antigen is undetermined. Every donor had blood drawn once into heparin, about 116 mL on average. Each of the sorted populations had a purity greater than 95%. Study-wide points: Type 1 diabetes patients had moderately but significantly shorter TCRB CDR3s in all four CD4+ subsets.

Germline trimming cut 4 bases from V and 0 bases from J; bases unmatched to any gene: 6. CDR1 and CDR2 (germline): MNHEY, SVGAGI. The CDR3 extends over 16 amino acids. This receptor was identified in a man aged 25 to 45 with type 1 diabetes. The source material was stem cell memory CD4+ T cells from blood. The rearrangement links TRBV6-5 to TRBJ2-4, with 7 bases that match TRBD1. CDR3 DNA sequence: TGTGCCAGCAGTTTCTGGGACAGCCTAGCCAAAAACATTCAGTACTTC. It codes for CASSFWDSLAKNIQYF.